Presented here are 26 T cell receptor beta chains from one specimen sequenced in a study of PD-L1 blockade in urothelial cancer. TCRdb's table, derived via immunoSEQ multiplex PCR, lists solely in-frame clones and lacks some. The profile covers 85,000 to 100,000 clones, with 90% appearing a single time and around a tenth taken by the ten largest. Sequencing used PBMCs, obtained around atezolizumab (anti-PD-L1) treatment. The receptors shown here come from a man aged 60 to 75 with urothelial cancer.

The chain combines TRBV5-4 with TRBJ2-1; 9 bases fit TRBD2. Losses at the gene ends were 0 bases for V and 5 bases for J; bases not matched to a gene: 6. The CDR3 sequence is 16 residues long. The germline V gene has CDR1 SGHNT and CDR2 YYREEE (reference sequence). In DNA, the CDR3 is TGTGCCAGCAGCTTGGGGGGAGCGGGGGGCGACAATGAGCAGTTCTTC. This gives the protein CASSLGGAGGDNEQFF.

The rearrangement uses TRBV11-2 and TRBJ2-1, with TRBD1 matching over 7 bases. The germline V gene has CDR1 SGHAT and CDR2 FQNNGV. The CDR3 consists of 16 residues. V trimming: 5 bases; J trimming: 4 bases; junction bases outside the gene matches: 11. CDR3 region: CASSLQGLAKYNEQFF. CDR3 bases: TGTGCCAGCAGCCTACAGGGGCTAGCAAAATACAATGAGCAGTTCTTC.

The chain links TRBV7-2 to TRBJ1-5, with D tentatively TRBD1 (5 bases). The CDR3 has 15 residues. CDR1 and CDR2 from the germline V gene are SGHTA and FQGNSA. V was clipped by 5 bases and J by 3 bases, with 14 bases between them. In DNA, the CDR3 is TGTGCCAGCAGCCCGTCGGTAGGGGACAATCAGCCCCAGCATTTT. It codes for CASSPSVGDNQPQHF.

V and J are TRBV30 and TRBJ1-4, with 7 bases that match TRBD1. Germline V gene data show CDR1 as GTSNPN and CDR2 as SVGIG (reference sequence). The CDR3 contains 13 residues. Losses at the gene ends were 2 bases for V and 6 bases for J; bases not matched to a gene: 3. This CDR3 reads CAWSRTGYEKLFF. CDR3 DNA sequence: TGTGCCTGGAGTAGGACAGGTTATGAAAAACTGTTTTTT.

The rearrangement uses TRBV5-1 and TRBJ1-1; TRBD1 aligns across 8 bases. After removal of 3 bases from V and 3 bases from J, the junction contained 7 bases not matched to a gene. Germline loops: CDR1 SGHRS, CDR2 YFSETQ. The CDR3 has 15 residues. For the CDR3, the DNA is TGCGCCAGCAGCTCGAGACAGGGGAAGTACACTGAAGCTTTCTTT. Residues: CASSSRQGKYTEAFF.

This clone was counted a few times. The chain combines TRBV9 with TRBJ2-3; TRBD2 matches at 7 bases. CDR1 and CDR2 from the germline V gene are SGDLS and YYNGEE. The V gene end was trimmed by 0 bases and the J gene end by 2 bases; junction bases not matched to a gene: 9. CDR3 length: 17 residues. Here the CDR3 DNA reads TGTGCCAGCAGCGTAGAATCGACTAGCAGACCCACAGATACGCAGTATTTT. Its translation is CASSVESTSRPTDTQYF.

The gene calls are TRBV7-8 and TRBJ1-1; no definite D call. This CDR3 spans 13 amino acids. Per germline, CDR1 SGHVS and CDR2 FQNEAQ. Trimming removed 1 base from V and 2 bases from J, with 5 bases in between. CDR3 nucleotide sequence: TGTGCCAGCAGCTTAGGGGCAAACACTGAAGCTTTCTTT. This gives the protein CASSLGANTEAFF.

This clone was counted only a few times. The chain carries TRBV14 and TRBJ2-7; 7 nucleotides line up with TRBD1. The V and J ends lost 0 bases and 2 bases, in that order; junction bases with no gene match: 7. The CDR3 is 16 amino acids. Per germline, CDR1 SGHDN and CDR2 FVKESK. Written as DNA, the CDR3 is TGTGCCAGCAGCCAAGACACTTTGACAGGGACCTACGAGCAGTACTTC. This codes for CASSQDTLTGTYEQYF.

CDR3 DNA: TGTGCCAGCAGCTTGGGCAGGGTAGGGGGAGTCGAGCAGTACTTC. Protein: CASSLGRVGGVEQYF. V gene TRBV5-8 combines with J gene TRBJ2-7; TRBD1 might be the D (6 bases). The germline gives CDR1 SGHTS, CDR2 YDEGEE. The CDR3 totals 15 residues. The V gene lost 0 bases and the J gene lost 6 bases, with 16 bases spanning the gap. Using reference TRBV5-8 and TRBJ2-7 for the parts outside the CDR3, the full variable domain is EAGVTQSPTHLIKTRGQQATLRCSPISGHTSVYWYQQALGLGLQFLLWYDEGEERNRGNFPPRFSGRQFPNYSSELNVNALELEDSALYLCASSLGRVGGVEQYFGPGTRLTVT.

The genes are TRBV5-6 and TRBJ1-2, with 7 nucleotides matching TRBD1. The CDR3 has 13 residues. Germline V lookup: CDR1 SGHDT, CDR2 YYEEEE. Trimming cost V 1 base and J 5 bases; bases outside gene matches: 2. CDR3 sequence: CASSLSRGYGYTF. The CDR3 DNA sequence: TGTGCCAGCAGCTTGTCCAGGGGGTATGGCTACACCTTC.

This chain links TRBV11-2 with TRBJ1-1, with 9 bases lining up with TRBD1. The germline gives CDR1 SGHAT, CDR2 FQNNGV. The CDR3 runs to 16 residues. V shed 4 bases and J 3 bases; nucleotides not matched to a gene: 9. CDR3: CASSYRGGQGYTEAFF. The CDR3 nucleotides read TGTGCCAGCAGCTACCGGGGGGGACAGGGCTACACTGAAGCTTTCTTT.

The chain links TRBV6-1 to TRBJ1-2, with TRBD1 identical over 7 bases. After removal of 6 bases from V and 2 bases from J, the junction contained 3 bases not matched to a gene. From germline, CDR1 is MNHNS and CDR2 SASEGT. This CDR3 is 13 amino acids long. The CDR3 reads CASSETGNYGYTF. The CDR3 DNA reads as TGTGCCAGCAGCGAGACAGGGAACTATGGCTACACCTTC.

V usage is TRBV7-2 and J usage is TRBJ2-2; unclear D gene. The CDR3 totals 13 residues. Germline CDR1 is SGHTA and CDR2 is FQGNSA. V lost 5 bases to trimming and J lost 5 bases, with 9 bases between them. CDR3 sequence: CASSHFGTGELFF. In DNA form, the CDR3 reads TGTGCCAGCAGCCATTTCGGGACCGGGGAGCTGTTTTTT.

The CDR3 sequence is CAWRGTANTEAFF. CDR3 bases: TGTGCCTGGAGAGGGACAGCGAACACTGAAGCTTTCTTT. V usage is TRBV30 and J usage is TRBJ1-1; the match to TRBD1 covers 7 bases. CDR1 and CDR2 from the germline V gene are GTSNPN and SVGIG (reference sequence). Trimming took 3 bases from V and 1 from J; bases not matched to a gene: 2. This CDR3 region has 13 residues.

The rearrangement uses TRBV13 and TRBJ1-4; 7 bases are a match to TRBD1. Looked up from germline, CDR1 is PRHDT and CDR2 is FYEKMQ (reference sequence). V shed 7 bases and J 8 bases; nucleotides not matched to a gene: 4. CDR3 length: 12 amino acids. The DNA for the CDR3 is TGTGCCAGCAAACAGGGGCGAGAAAAACTGTTTTTT. This gives the protein CASKQGREKLFF.

This clone appeared a single time. The rearrangement uses TRBV7-2 and TRBJ1-1, with a possible D match to TRBD1 (6 bases). This CDR3 is 13 amino acids long. V lost 3 bases and J 5 bases, leaving 10 bases between the germline ends. Germline CDR1 is SGHTA and CDR2 is FQGNSA. CDR3 sequence: CASSFGQSTEAFF. The CDR3 DNA follows: TGTGCCAGCAGCTTTGGACAGTCTACTGAAGCTTTCTTT.

The V call is TRBV7-2, the J call TRBJ2-2; no reliable D call. The CDR3 has 13 amino acids. Trimming took off 5 bases at V and 6 bases at J, with 10 bases between the two ends. CDR1 SGHTA and CDR2 FQGNSA come from the germline V gene. This CDR3 is CASSPRTAGELFF. CDR3 coding DNA: TGTGCCAGCAGCCCTCGTACAGCCGGGGAGCTGTTTTTT.

This clone was found once. The chain couples TRBV6-1 to TRBJ1-5; D possibly corresponds to TRBD1 (6 bases). Trimming cost V 0 bases and J 7 bases, with 16 bases left between them. CDR3 length equals 16 residues. From germline, CDR1 is MNHNS and CDR2 SASEGT. CDR3 loop: CASSEASQGVGQPQHF. The CDR3 region has the DNA TGTGCCAGCAGTGAAGCGTCACAGGGCGTCGGCCAGCCCCAGCATTTT.

This chain connects TRBV30 to TRBJ1-2; 7 nucleotides align to TRBD1. The CDR3 has 13 residues. After removal of 3 bases from V and 4 bases from J, the junction contained 5 bases not matched to a gene. Per germline, CDR1 GTSNPN and CDR2 SVGIG (reference sequence). This CDR3 reads CAWSRQGGYGYTF. Here the CDR3 DNA reads TGTGCCTGGAGCCGACAGGGAGGCTATGGCTACACCTTC.

This clone was counted at least ten times. The chain has TRBV7-2 and TRBJ2-3; 10 positions match TRBD2. The CDR3 length is 15 residues. CDR1 is SGHTA, CDR2 FQGNSA, per germline. The J segment lost 3 bases and the V segment lost 4 bases, leaving 4 bases of the junction unmatched. CDR3 in amino acids: CASSSLAGATDTQYF. DNA for the CDR3: TGTGCCAGCAGCTCGCTAGCGGGGGCAACAGATACGCAGTATTTT.

V is TRBV6-6 and J is TRBJ1-5; D gene uncertain. Germline V gene lookup returns CDR1 MNHNY and CDR2 SVGAGI (reference sequence). This CDR3 is 14 amino acids long. V was pared by 4 bases and J by 0 bases, with 7 bases between. The CDR3 spells CASSLRHSNQPQHF. The CDR3, as DNA: TGTGCCAGCAGTTTGAGGCATAGCAATCAGCCCCAGCATTTT.

The genes are TRBV6-1 and TRBJ1-1; TRBD1 aligns across 10 bases. The J segment lost 5 bases and the V segment lost 4 bases, leaving 4 bases of the junction unmatched. This CDR3 region has 14 residues. Germline values: CDR1 MNHNS, CDR2 SASEGT. The CDR3 region has the DNA TGTGCCAGCAGTGTCGGGACAGGGGAAACTGAAGCTTTCTTT. Amino acids: CASSVGTGETEAFF.

The V call is TRBV18, the J call TRBJ2-3; 15 nucleotides line up with TRBD2. Germline V CDR1 and CDR2: KGHSH, LQKENI. Trimming removed 3 bases from V and 4 bases from J; junction bases left unmatched: 5. The CDR3 covers 17 residues. CDR3 amino acids: CASSPGTSGRQADTQYF. The CDR3 DNA follows: TGTGCCAGCTCACCTGGGACTAGCGGGAGGCAGGCAGATACGCAGTATTTT.

This rearrangement joins TRBV6-5 to TRBJ2-1; 9 bases match TRBD1. CDR3 length: 15 amino acids. V gave up 6 bases and J gave up 4 bases; unmatched junction bases: 7. Germline lookup yields CDR1 MNHEY and CDR2 SVGAGI. The CDR3 region is CASRNRDRAYNEQFF. The CDR3 region has the DNA TGTGCCAGCAGAAACCGGGACAGGGCATACAATGAGCAGTTCTTC.

The chain couples TRBV4-3 to TRBJ2-2; no clear D. This CDR3 contains 14 residues. Germline lookup yields CDR1 LGHNA and CDR2 YSLEER. Trimming removed 5 bases at V and 0 bases at J, with 7 bases between. The CDR3 region has the DNA TGCGCCAGCAGCGTCTCTCCGAACACCGGGGAGCTGTTTTTT. Protein: CASSVSPNTGELFF.

The chain recombines TRBV7-2 with TRBJ1-1, with D unclear. This CDR3 comprises 14 residues. Per germline, CDR1 SGHTA and CDR2 FQGNSA. V lost 5 bases to trimming and J lost 1 base, with 11 bases between them. The CDR3 nucleotides are TGTGCCAGCAGCCGACGGGAGCCGAACACTGAAGCTTTCTTT. It translates to CASSRREPNTEAFF.